Listed here are 13 T cell receptor beta chains from one sample, sequenced in a study of blood T cell repertoires in COVID-19. Produced via immunoSEQ multiplex PCR; TCRdb's table is partial and in-frame only. The profile shows fewer than 350,000 clones, around 90% of them singletons. Sequencing input: PBMCs or T cells enriched from blood (not recorded which). The receptor source for this set is a woman between 40 and 50 years old who had recovered from COVID-19.

V and J are TRBV6-2 or TRBV6-3 and TRBJ1-1, with 7 nucleotides matching TRBD1. The V segment lost 2 bases and the J segment 10 bases; nucleotides outside the gene matches: 4. The CDR3 totals 12 residues. Germline V gene sequence: CDR1 MNHEY, CDR2 SVGEGT. The CDR3 spells CASSYDRVRAFF. In DNA form, the CDR3 reads TGTGCCAGCAGTTACGACAGGGTAAGAGCTTTCTTT.

The chain joins TRBV28 to TRBJ2-1; 8 bases are a match to TRBD2. V was pared by 5 bases and J by 8 bases, with 8 bases of the junction left unmatched. The CDR3 spans 14 residues. Germline values: CDR1 MDHEN, CDR2 SYDVKM. Here the CDR3 reads CASSLSGIRDEQFF. The CDR3 DNA reads as TGTGCCAGCAGTCTTAGCGGGATCCGCGATGAGCAGTTCTTC.

The chain links TRBV5-6 to TRBJ2-1, with 9 bases fitting TRBD1. The CDR3 consists of 16 residues. Trimming removed 0 bases from V and 12 bases from J; junction bases left unmatched: 13. Germline V gene lookup returns CDR1 SGHDT and CDR2 YYEEEE. The CDR3 reads CASSLGGTGLSVVQFF. The CDR3 nucleotides are TGTGCCAGCAGCTTGGGAGGGACAGGGTTATCCGTGGTGCAGTTCTTC.

The chain employs TRBV5-1 and TRBJ1-2; 9 nucleotides match TRBD1. Trimming cost V 4 bases and J 8 bases; bases outside gene matches: 6. The germline V gene has CDR1 SGHRS and CDR2 YFSETQ. The CDR3 is 13 residues long. CDR3 residues: CASSLTGGVGYTF. The CDR3 DNA follows: TGCGCCAGCAGCCTAACAGGGGGCGTAGGCTACACCTTC.

The chain recombines TRBV5-1 with TRBJ2-3; TRBD2 is a possible D gene (5 bases). Trimming took off 3 bases at V and 2 bases at J, with 13 bases between the two ends. This CDR3 has 15 residues. Germline assignment: CDR1 SGHRS and CDR2 YFSETQ. CDR3 in amino acids: CASSWQEAATDTQYF. CDR3 nucleotide sequence: TGCGCCAGCAGCTGGCAGGAGGCCGCCACAGATACGCAGTATTTT.

The chain has TRBV7-8 and TRBJ2-7; weak D call: TRBD2 (6 bases). From germline, CDR1 is SGHVS and CDR2 FQNEAQ. The CDR3 consists of 14 residues. The V end lost 8 bases, the J end lost 0 bases, and 14 bases lay between the germline ends. The CDR3 is CASVLAEGSYEQYF. CDR3 bases: TGTGCCAGCGTCCTCGCGGAGGGCTCCTACGAGCAGTACTTC.

The chain is built from TRBV19 and TRBJ2-2, with 8 bases that match TRBD2. CDR1 is LNHDA and CDR2 is SQIVND in the germline V gene (reference sequence). The CDR3 spans 18 residues. The V gene end was trimmed by 1 base and the J gene end by 4 bases; junction bases not matched to a gene: 11. The CDR3 DNA follows: TGTGCCAGTAGTATAGTAGCCACTAGCGGAATCTTCACCGGGGAGCTGTTTTTT. Amino acid sequence: CASSIVATSGIFTGELFF.

This chain links TRBV29-1 with TRBJ2-1, with 7 bases that match TRBD1. Germline assignment: CDR1 SQVTM and CDR2 ANQGSEA. The CDR3 length is 14 residues. The trim removed 7 bases at V and 7 bases at J, leaving 13 bases unmatched. The CDR3 coding sequence is TGCAGCGGAACCCGTAGGGGGCGCGAAAATGAGCAGTTCTTC. Residues: CSGTRRGRENEQFF.

The chain is built from TRBV19 and TRBJ2-2, with a weak D call TRBD1 (6 bases). CDR1 is LNHDA, CDR2 SQIVND, per germline (reference sequence). CDR3 length equals 18 residues. Trimming cost V 4 bases and J 4 bases, with 22 bases left between them. CDR3 coding DNA: TGTGCCAGTAGTAGTACAGGGCGACCGGGACCCCTCACCGGGGAGCTGTTTTTT. As protein: CASSSTGRPGPLTGELFF.

This chain uses TRBV4-2 with TRBJ2-3; 9 bases fit TRBD2. The CDR3 length is 15 residues. Germline lookup yields CDR1 LGHNA and CDR2 YNFKEQ. The V gene end was trimmed by 3 bases and the J gene end by 6 bases; junction bases not matched to a gene: 7. The CDR3 region has the DNA TGTGCCAGCAGCCAGGGGACTAGCTATTCGGATACGCAGTATTTT. Its translation is CASSQGTSYSDTQYF.

This chain uses TRBV4-3 with TRBJ2-5; 11 bases are a match to TRBD2. CDR3 length: 16 residues. Trimming removed 4 bases from V and 2 bases from J; junction bases left unmatched: 6. CDR1 is LGHNA, CDR2 YSLEER, per germline. The DNA for the CDR3 is TGCGCCAGCAGCCCCCTAGCGGGAGGTGGGCAAGAGACCCAGTACTTC. It specifies CASSPLAGGGQETQYF.

In this sample, this clone turned up once. The CDR3: CASSESRKPQPQHF. The CDR3 DNA follows: TGTGCCAGCAGTGAGAGCCGCAAGCCTCAGCCCCAGCATTTT. The chain employs TRBV6-1 and TRBJ1-5; D gene ambiguous. V was trimmed by 3 bases and J by 6 bases, leaving 12 bases between them. Germline assignment: CDR1 MNHNS and CDR2 SASEGT. This CDR3 spans 14 amino acids.

This chain uses TRBV12-3 or TRBV12-4 with TRBJ2-7; D uncertain. Trimming pared 4 bases from V and 0 bases from J, leaving 7 bases between. The CDR3 spans 13 residues. CDR3 DNA sequence: TGTGCCAGCAGTTCCGCAGTCTCCTACGAGCAGTACTTC. Translating it yields CASSSAVSYEQYF.